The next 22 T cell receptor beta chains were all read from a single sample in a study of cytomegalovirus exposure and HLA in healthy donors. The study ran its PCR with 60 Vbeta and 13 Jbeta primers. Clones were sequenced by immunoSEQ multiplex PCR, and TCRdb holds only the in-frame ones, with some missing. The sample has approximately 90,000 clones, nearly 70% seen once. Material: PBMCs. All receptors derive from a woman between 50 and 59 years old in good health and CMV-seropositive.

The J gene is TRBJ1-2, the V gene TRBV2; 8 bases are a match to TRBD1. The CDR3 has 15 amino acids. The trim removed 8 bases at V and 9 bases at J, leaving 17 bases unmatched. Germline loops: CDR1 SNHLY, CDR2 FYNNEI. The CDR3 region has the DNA TGTGCCAGCTGTGTCTTAGGGGGACAGGAGAGTAGCTACACCTTC. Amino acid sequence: CASCVLGGQESSYTF.

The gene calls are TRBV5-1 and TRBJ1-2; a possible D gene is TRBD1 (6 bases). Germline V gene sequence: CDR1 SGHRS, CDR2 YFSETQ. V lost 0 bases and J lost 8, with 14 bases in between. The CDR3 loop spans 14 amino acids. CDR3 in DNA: TGCGCCAGCAGCTTGGCCGCAGGGGAGAGCGGCTACACCTTC. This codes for CASSLAAGESGYTF. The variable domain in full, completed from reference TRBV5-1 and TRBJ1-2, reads KAGVTQTPRYLIKTRGQQVTLSCSPISGHRSVSWYQQTPGQGLQFLFEYFSETQRNKGNFPGRFSGRQFSNSRSEMNVSTLELGDSALYLCASSLAAGESGYTFGSGTRLTVV.

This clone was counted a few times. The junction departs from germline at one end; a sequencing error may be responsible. Here the CDR3 DNA reads TGTTCCAGCAGCTCCCCTATCGGGGTCGGTTATGGCTACACCTTC. Its protein product is CSSSSPIGVGYGYTF. The chain is built from TRBV7-9 and TRBJ1-2; D ambiguous. The CDR3 has 15 residues. Germline assignment: CDR1 SEHNR and CDR2 FQNEAQ (reference sequence).

CDR3 sequence reads: CASSIAQGSYEQYF. In DNA form, the CDR3 reads TGTGCCAGTAGTATCGCTCAGGGCTCCTACGAGCAGTACTTC. The J gene is TRBJ2-5, the V gene TRBV19, with D possibly TRBD1 on 5 matching bases. The end of the DNA aligns better with TRBJ2-7, so the J call may be wrong. The CDR3 is 14 residues long. Germline V gene data show CDR1 as LNHDA and CDR2 as SQIVND (reference sequence).

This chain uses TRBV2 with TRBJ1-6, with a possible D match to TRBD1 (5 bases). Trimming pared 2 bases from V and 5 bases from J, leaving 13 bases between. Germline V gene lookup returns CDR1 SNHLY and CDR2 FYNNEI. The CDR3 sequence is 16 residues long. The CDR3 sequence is CASSERARADNSPLHF. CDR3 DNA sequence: TGTGCCAGCAGTGAACGGGCCAGGGCGGATAATTCACCCCTCCACTTT.

CDR3 sequence: CASSPDRDGANVLTF. DNA of the CDR3: TGCGCCAGCAGCCCCGACAGGGATGGGGCCAACGTCCTGACTTTC. J is TRBJ2-6 and V is TRBV4-1, with 7 nucleotides matching TRBD1. Trimming took 4 bases from V and 3 from J; bases not matched to a gene: 3. The CDR3 contains 15 residues. Germline-derived CDR1 and CDR2 are MGHRA and YSYEKL.

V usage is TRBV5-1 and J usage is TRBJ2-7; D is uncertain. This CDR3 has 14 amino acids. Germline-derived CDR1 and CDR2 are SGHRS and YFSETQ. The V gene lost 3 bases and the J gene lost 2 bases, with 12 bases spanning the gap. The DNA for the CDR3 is TGCGCCAGCAGCTCGTCCGGCGGTACCTACGAGCAGTACTTC. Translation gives CASSSSGGTYEQYF. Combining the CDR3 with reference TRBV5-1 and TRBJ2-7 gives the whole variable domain KAGVTQTPRYLIKTRGQQVTLSCSPISGHRSVSWYQQTPGQGLQFLFEYFSETQRNKGNFPGRFSGRQFSNSRSEMNVSTLELGDSALYLCASSSSGGTYEQYFGPGTRLTVT.

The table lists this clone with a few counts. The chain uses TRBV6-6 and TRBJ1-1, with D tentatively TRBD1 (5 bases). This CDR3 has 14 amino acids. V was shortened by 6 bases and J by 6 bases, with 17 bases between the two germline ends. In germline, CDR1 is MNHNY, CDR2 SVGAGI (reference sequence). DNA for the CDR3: TGTGCCAGCAGCCGACAGCGCAGCAGGGCTGAAGCTTTCTTT. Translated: CASSRQRSRAEAFF.

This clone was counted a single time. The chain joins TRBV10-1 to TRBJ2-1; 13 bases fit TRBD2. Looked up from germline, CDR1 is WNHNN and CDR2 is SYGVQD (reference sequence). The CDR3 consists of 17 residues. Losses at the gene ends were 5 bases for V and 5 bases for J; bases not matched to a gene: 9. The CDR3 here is CASSPHVGLAGDNEQFF. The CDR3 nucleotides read TGCGCCAGCAGTCCCCACGTCGGACTAGCGGGGGACAATGAGCAGTTCTTC.

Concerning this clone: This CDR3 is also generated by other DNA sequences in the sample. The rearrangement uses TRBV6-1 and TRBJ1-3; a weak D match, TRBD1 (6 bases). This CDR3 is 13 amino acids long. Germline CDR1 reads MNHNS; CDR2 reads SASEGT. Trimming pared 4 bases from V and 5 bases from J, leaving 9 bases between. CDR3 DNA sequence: TGTGCCAGCAGTGCAGGGGCACGAAACACCATATATTTT. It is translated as CASSAGARNTIYF.

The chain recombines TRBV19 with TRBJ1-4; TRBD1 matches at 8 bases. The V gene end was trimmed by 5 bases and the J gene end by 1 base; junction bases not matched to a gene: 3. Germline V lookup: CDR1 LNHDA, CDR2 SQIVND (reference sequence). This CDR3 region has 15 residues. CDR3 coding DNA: TGTGCCAGTAGTCTCGACAGGGGAACTAATGAAAAACTGTTTTTT. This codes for CASSLDRGTNEKLFF.

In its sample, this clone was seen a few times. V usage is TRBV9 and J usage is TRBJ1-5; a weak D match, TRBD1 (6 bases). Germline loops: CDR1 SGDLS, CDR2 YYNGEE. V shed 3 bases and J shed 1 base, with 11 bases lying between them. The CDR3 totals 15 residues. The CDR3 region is CASSEGGMSNQPQHF. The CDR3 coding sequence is TGTGCCAGCAGCGAAGGGGGAATGAGCAATCAGCCCCAGCATTTT.

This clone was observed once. CDR3 loop: CASSLRIAGSEQYF. The DNA of the CDR3 is TGTGCCAGCAGCTTGAGAATAGCGGGAAGCGAGCAGTACTTC. This sequence joins TRBV5-6 and TRBJ2-7; TRBD2 matches 8 bases. V dropped 1 base and J dropped 6; count of bases not matched to a gene: 6. The CDR3 is 14 amino acids. CDR1 SGHDT and CDR2 YYEEEE come from the germline V gene.

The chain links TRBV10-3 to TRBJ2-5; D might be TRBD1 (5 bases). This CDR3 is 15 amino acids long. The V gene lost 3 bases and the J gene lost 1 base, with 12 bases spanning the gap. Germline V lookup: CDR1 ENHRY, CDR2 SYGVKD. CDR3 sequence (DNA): TGTGCCATCAGTGATCCTCAGGGTTCCCAAGAGACCCAGTACTTC. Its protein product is CAISDPQGSQETQYF.

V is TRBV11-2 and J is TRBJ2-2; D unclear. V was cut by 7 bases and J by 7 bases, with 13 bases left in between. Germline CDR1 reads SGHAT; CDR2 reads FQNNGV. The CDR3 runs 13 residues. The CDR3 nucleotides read TGTGCCAGCAACCTCGTGGCAGGCGGGGAGCTGTTTTTT. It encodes CASNLVAGGELFF. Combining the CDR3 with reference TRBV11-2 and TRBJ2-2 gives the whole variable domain EAGVAQSPRYKIIEKRQSVAFWCNPISGHATLYWYQQILGQGPKLLIQFQNNGVVDDSQLPKDRFSAERLKGVDSTLKIQPAKLEDSAVYLCASNLVAGGELFFGEGSRLTVL.

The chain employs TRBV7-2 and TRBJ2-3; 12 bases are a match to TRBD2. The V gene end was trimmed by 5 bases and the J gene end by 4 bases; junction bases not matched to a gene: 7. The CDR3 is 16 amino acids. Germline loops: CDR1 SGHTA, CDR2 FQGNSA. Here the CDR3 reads CASSLRLAGVSDTQYF. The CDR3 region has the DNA TGTGCCAGCAGCCTCCGACTAGCGGGAGTATCAGATACGCAGTATTTT.

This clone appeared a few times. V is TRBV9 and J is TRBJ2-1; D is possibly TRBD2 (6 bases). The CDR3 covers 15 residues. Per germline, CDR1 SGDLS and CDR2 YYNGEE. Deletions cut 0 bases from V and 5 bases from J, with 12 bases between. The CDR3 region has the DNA TGTGCCAGCAGCGTAGGCGGGGCCTCGCACAATGAGCAGTTCTTC. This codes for CASSVGGASHNEQFF.

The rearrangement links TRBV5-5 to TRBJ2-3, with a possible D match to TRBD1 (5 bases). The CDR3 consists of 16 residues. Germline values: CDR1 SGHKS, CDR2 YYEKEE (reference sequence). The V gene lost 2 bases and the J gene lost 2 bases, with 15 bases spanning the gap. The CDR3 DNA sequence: TGTGCCAGCAGCTTTTCCGAAGGGGTCGTCACAGATACGCAGTATTTT. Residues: CASSFSEGVVTDTQYF.

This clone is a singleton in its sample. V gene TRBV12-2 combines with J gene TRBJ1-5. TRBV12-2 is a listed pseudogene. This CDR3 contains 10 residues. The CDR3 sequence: CAHGYPPQHF. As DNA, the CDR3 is TGTGCTCACGGGTACCCGCCCCAGCATTTT.

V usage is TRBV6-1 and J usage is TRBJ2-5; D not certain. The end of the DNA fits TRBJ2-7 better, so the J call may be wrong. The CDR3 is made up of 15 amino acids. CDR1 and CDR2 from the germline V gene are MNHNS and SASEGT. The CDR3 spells CASSEPYAGTYEQYF. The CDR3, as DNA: TGTGCCAGCAGTGAACCTTACGCAGGAACCTACGAGCAGTACTTC.

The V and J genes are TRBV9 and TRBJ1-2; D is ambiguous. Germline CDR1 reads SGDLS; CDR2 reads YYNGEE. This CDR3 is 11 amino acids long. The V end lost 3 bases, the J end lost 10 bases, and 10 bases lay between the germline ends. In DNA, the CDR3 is TGTGCCAGCAGCGCCAGTTGGGCCTACACCTTC. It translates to CASSASWAYTF.

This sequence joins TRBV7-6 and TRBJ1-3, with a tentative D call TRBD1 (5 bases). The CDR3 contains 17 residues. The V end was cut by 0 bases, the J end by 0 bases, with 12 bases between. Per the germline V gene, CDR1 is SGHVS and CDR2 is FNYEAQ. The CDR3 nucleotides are TGTGCCAGCAGCTTAGCCCCGGACACTTTCTCTGGAAACACCATATATTTT. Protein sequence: CASSLAPDTFSGNTIYF.